The 9 T cell receptor beta chains below all came from one sample that was sequenced in a study of blood T cells in healthy people across ages (dated by TCRdb to the mid-2010s). The library was generated by 5' RACE. Sequencing used an Illumina HiSeq 2500. A second PCR of about 7 to 12 cycles was performed with a sample-barcoded 5' primer and a J-beta primer mix. The public reads were quality trimmed at Q25 with fastp and then assembled into clones with MiXCR by TCRdb, keeping productive beta chains. Each record represents a unique CDR3 protein, reported with the most common genes and DNA among its rows. This sample has approximately 830,000 distinct CDR3 sequences in its table, and about 59% of those were observed once. The ten largest clones take up roughly a quarter of the sample. Source material: blood. The origin of the receptors is a man aged 25-40 years in good health.

The rearrangement uses TRBV7-2 and TRBJ2-7; D call uncertain. The germline V and J ends were trimmed by 5 bases and 2 bases, with 19 bases remaining between them. CDR3 length equals 16 residues. Germline assignment: CDR1 SGHTA and CDR2 FQGNSA. The CDR3: CASSLQSSGFTYEQYF. Here the CDR3 DNA reads TGTGCCAGCAGCCTCCAGTCCTCAGGATTCACCTACGAGCAGTACTTC.

The chain has TRBV20-1 and TRBJ2-1, with TRBD2 matching 10 bases. Germline CDR1 is DFQATT and CDR2 is SNEGSKA (reference sequence). The CDR3 length is 14 residues. V shed 3 bases, J shed 8 bases, and the junction held 7 bases outside the gene matches. CDR3 loop: CSASQRGGQYEQFF. DNA of the CDR3: TGCAGTGCTAGCCAGCGGGGGGGCCAATATGAGCAGTTCTTC.

A few counts support this clonotype. This sequence joins TRBV5-1 and TRBJ2-1; TRBD2 matches 7 bases. The germline gives CDR1 SGHRS, CDR2 YFSETQ. There are 15 residues in the CDR3. The V gene end was trimmed by 6 bases and the J gene end by 3 bases; junction bases not matched to a gene: 9. The CDR3 spells CASKGGRDYYNEQFF. The CDR3 DNA reads TGCGCCAGCAAAGGCGGGCGGGACTACTACAATGAGCAGTTCTTC.

The chain couples TRBV11-2 to TRBJ2-4, with D tentatively TRBD2 (7 bases). Looked up from germline, CDR1 is SGHAT and CDR2 is FQNNGV. Trimming shortened V by 10 bases and J by 2 bases, and 18 bases separated the two germline ends. The CDR3 runs 15 residues. DNA of the CDR3: TGTGCCACGGGGGGCGGGGGCCGCACCAAAAACATTCAGTACTTC. Residues: CATGGGGRTKNIQYF.

This clonotype was seen more than once but under ten times. The rearrangement joins TRBV29-1 to TRBJ2-7; the match to TRBD2 covers 11 bases. The J segment lost 3 bases and the V segment lost 3 bases, leaving 1 base of the junction unmatched. Germline loops: CDR1 SQVTM, CDR2 ANQGSEA. The CDR3 sequence is 13 residues long. CDR3 protein: CSVDGTSGYEQYF. CDR3 bases: TGCAGCGTTGATGGGACTAGCGGCTACGAGCAGTACTTC.

The genes are TRBV4-3 and TRBJ2-2; 10 bases are shared with TRBD2. With V trimmed by 1 base and J by 7 bases, 6 bases remained unmatched. CDR3 length: 16 amino acids. Germline assignment: CDR1 LGHNA and CDR2 YSLEER. CDR3 sequence reads: CASSQGAGGPHGELFF. CDR3 in DNA: TGCGCCAGCAGCCAAGGAGCGGGGGGGCCCCACGGGGAGCTGTTTTTT.

The gene calls are TRBV6-1 and TRBJ2-5; TRBD2 aligns across 13 bases. Germline V gene lookup returns CDR1 MNHNS and CDR2 SASEGT. The CDR3 consists of 15 residues. The ends lost 7 bases at V and 5 bases at J; junction bases unmatched: 7. CDR3 sequence (DNA): TGTGCCAGCACTCCGGGACTAGCGGGGTTGGAGACCCAGTACTTC. Translated, it gives CASTPGLAGLETQYF.

This clonotype occurred once. The chain is built from TRBV7-2 and TRBJ1-1; D is unresolved. Germline assignment: CDR1 SGHTA and CDR2 FQGNSA. The CDR3 runs 12 residues. V shed 2 bases and J shed 5 bases, with 6 bases lying between them. The CDR3 coding sequence is TGTGCCAGCAGCTTACGTGTGACTGAAGCTTTCTTT. Its translation: CASSLRVTEAFF.

This chain joins TRBV13 and TRBJ2-7; 8 bases match TRBD1. Trimming at V came to 4 bases and at J to 5 bases, leaving 7 bases not matched to a gene. Germline V gives CDR1 PRHDT, CDR2 FYEKMQ (reference sequence). The CDR3 runs to 14 residues. The CDR3 DNA is TGTGCCAGCAGCTCCCGGACAGGGAAGGACGAGCAGTACTTC. This translates into CASSSRTGKDEQYF.